Listed below are T cell receptor beta chains from one sample, sequenced in a study of blood T cells in healthy people across ages. One entry per CDR3 protein, called by TCRdb with MiXCR from the 5' RACE reads. Of around 1,000,000 distinct CDR3 sequences in the sample, around two fifths were seen once. The sample comprised blood. The receptors originated from a young man in good health. Each CDR3 is given with its conserved first and last residue.

TRBV5-1	CASSYSTRGGINYNEQFF
TRBV29-1	CSVDGGGTNTGELFF
TRBV5-5	CASIKSSGVDNEQFF
TRBV20-1	CSATGTGGSPLHF
TRBV5-4	CASSLDVGADEQFF
TRBV4-1	CASSQYTGPGANVLTF
TRBV4-1	CASSQLRLFPGAKGGYTF
TRBV7-8	CASTPRGRYNEQYF
TRBV4-1	CASRPEGGETQYF
TRBV10-3	CAISERRGNEKLFF
TRBV20-1	CSANPTRTTDTQYF
TRBV5-1	CASSQGGLQNIQYF
TRBV20-1	CSARWGGPISNQPQHF
TRBV20-1	CSARTGEIPANEQYF
TRBV6-6	CASSYSRASFYKYF
TRBV14	CASSQGPLDGHTF
TRBV29-1	CSVKSGVGTGELFF
TRBV11-2	CASSFFAPGQGGNTIYF
TRBV20-1	CSARDGAYGYTF
TRBV28	CASSSPWTSGTYEQYF
TRBV15	CATIVPGLSTEAFF
TRBV20-1	CSAPPPGVTGELFF
TRBV14	CASSRGTVYGYTF
TRBV6-2/TRBV6-3	CASRGSSQETQYF
TRBV18	CASSQRGPDQPQHF
TRBV9	CASSAGDKGGNYGYTF
TRBV7-2	CASSQTGREVQETQYF
TRBV7-9	CASKQLGDRRETDTQYF
TRBV12-3/TRBV12-4	CASSPQRVRGYTF
TRBV20-1	CSARGDQEWGTQYF
TRBV7-2	CASSLVGTYNGQFF
TRBV4-1	CASSQGLLSSYNEQYF
TRBV27	CASSLEGRSTAFF
TRBV2	CASSVAGADLYF
TRBV7-6	CASSLTHTGELFF
TRBV5-1	CASSPYPRGRTEAFF
TRBV3-1	CASSPGRWGQYNQPQHF
TRBV20-1	CSARDTSGELYEQYF
TRBV6-6	CASSYPGRRAFF
TRBV9	CASSHENSNYGYTF
TRBV7-9	CASSSTGTAIYEQYF
TRBV7-2	CASSWRTGAEPYGYTF
TRBV20-1	CSARDSPNTETFF
TRBV5-1	CASSNNVQNGYTF
TRBV4-2	CASSQGLEAFF
TRBV7-9	CASSFVADQDTQYF
TRBV7-6	CASSLGGARDSPLHF
TRBV11-1	CASSLALTVDTQYF
TRBV15	CATSRASFRDKVNYGYTF
TRBV20-1	CSASPLDSPYGYTF
TRBV5-6	CASSRPGASAEAFF
TRBV9	CASSRSNTQYF
TRBV6-1	CASSEMDYSNQPQHF
TRBV12-3/TRBV12-4	CASRQGRADTQYF